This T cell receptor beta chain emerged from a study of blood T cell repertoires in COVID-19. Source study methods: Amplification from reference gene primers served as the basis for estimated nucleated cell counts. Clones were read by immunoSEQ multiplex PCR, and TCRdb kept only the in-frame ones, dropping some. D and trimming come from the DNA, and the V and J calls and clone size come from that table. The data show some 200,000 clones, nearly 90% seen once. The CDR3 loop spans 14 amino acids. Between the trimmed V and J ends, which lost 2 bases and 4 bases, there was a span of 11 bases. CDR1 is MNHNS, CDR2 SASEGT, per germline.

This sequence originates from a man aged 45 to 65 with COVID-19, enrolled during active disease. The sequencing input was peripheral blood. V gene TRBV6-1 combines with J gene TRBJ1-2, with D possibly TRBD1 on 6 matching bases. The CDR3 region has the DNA TGTGCCAGCAGTGAAACAGGGCGGGTCTATGGCTACACCTTC. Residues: CASSETGRVYGYTF.